The T cell receptor (beta chain) described here comes from a study of shared clonotypes between healthy human individuals. CDR3 length equals 14 residues. V lost 0 bases and J 8 bases, leaving 15 bases between the germline ends. Per germline, CDR1 GTSNPN and CDR2 SVGIG (reference sequence). Negatively enriched CD4+ T cells were divided by CD45RA into naive and memory. In the original workflow: Owing to the provision of junction-only sequences devoid of quality scores by immunoSEQ, filtering differed. The method was immunoSEQ multiplex PCR; TCRdb's version includes in-frame clones alone and lacks a portion of them. V and J calls and clone size are copied from that table; D and trimming were computed from the DNA. In the table there are some 1,400,000 clones, around 95% of which are singletons. To note about this clone: Its antigen remains unknown.

Study-level findings and limits: Represented diversity, genetic and exposure-history alike, was limited by few donors.

The clonotype originates from a man younger than 40 in good health. The V call is TRBV30, the J call TRBJ2-3; D is possibly TRBD2 (5 bases). The sequencing input was naive CD4+ T cells sorted from blood. Subset in this sample: CD45RA+ positively selected. The DNA of the CDR3 is TGTGCCTGGAGTGTATTGGGAGAATCTGGTACGCAGTATTTT. Translation: CAWSVLGESGTQYF.